A single sample is the source of the 25 T cell receptor beta chains below, sequenced in a study of blood T cell repertoires in COVID-19. TCRdb's table, derived via immunoSEQ multiplex PCR, lists solely in-frame clones and lacks some. The sample holds about 310,000 clones, 80% to 90% seen once. The sequencing sample was made of PBMCs or T cells enriched from blood (not recorded which). These receptors all come from a woman aged 18-30 years who had recovered from COVID-19.

The chain joins TRBV3-1 (or the pseudogene TRBV3-2) to TRBJ2-5, with TRBD2 as a possible D gene (6 bases). Germline V CDR1 and CDR2: LGHDT, YNNKEL (reference sequence). The V and J ends lost 2 bases and 11 bases respectively, with 18 bases between them. CDR3 size: 14 residues. The CDR3 region is CASSQSDGGPGQYF. CDR3 nucleotide sequence: TGTGCCAGCAGCCAATCAGACGGAGGGCCGGGGCAGTACTTC.

This sequence joins TRBV23-1 and TRBJ1-1; the match to TRBD1 covers 7 bases. TRBV23-1 is flagged as an ORF with uncertain function. The length of the CDR3 is 15 residues. With 0 bases clipped from V and 5 bases from J, the junction kept 6 bases outside the gene matches. DNA for the CDR3: TGCGCCAGCAGTCAATCGGGCAGGGGGAGGACTGAAGCTTTCTTT. It translates to CASSQSGRGRTEAFF.

V gene TRBV4-3 combines with J gene TRBJ2-2; 10 nucleotides match TRBD1. This CDR3 is 17 amino acids long. CDR1 and CDR2 from the germline V gene are LGHNA and YSLEER. J lost 4 bases, V lost 1 base, and 6 bases had no gene match. The DNA for the CDR3 is TGCGCCAGCAGCCAAGGTTGGACAGGGGGACGCACCGGGGAGCTGTTTTTT. Its translation: CASSQGWTGGRTGELFF.

This clone was detected once. The V and J genes are TRBV24-1 and TRBJ2-7, with 12 bases fitting TRBD1. The CDR3 runs to 15 residues. V lost 3 bases and J lost 6; bases outside the gene matches: 5. Per germline, CDR1 KGHDR and CDR2 SFDVKD. CDR3 loop: CATSDPGQGAFEQYF. CDR3 nucleotide sequence: TGTGCCACCAGTGATCCGGGACAGGGGGCTTTCGAGCAGTACTTC.

This chain joins TRBV29-1 and TRBJ1-2; tentative D call: TRBD1 (5 bases). CDR1 SQVTM and CDR2 ANQGSEA come from the germline V gene. This CDR3 has 12 amino acids. The V gene lost 8 bases and the J gene lost 8 bases, with 18 bases spanning the gap. The CDR3 loop is CSSGTSALGYTF. The CDR3 DNA reads as TGCAGCTCCGGGACTTCAGCACTGGGCTACACCTTC.

This sequence joins TRBV5-6 and TRBJ2-1, with TRBD1 matching over 7 bases. Per the germline V gene, CDR1 is SGHDT and CDR2 is YYEEEE. CDR3 length: 15 amino acids. The V gene end was trimmed by 2 bases and the J gene end by 7 bases; junction bases not matched to a gene: 9. The DNA of the CDR3 is TGTGCCAGCAGCTTAACAGGGGTTTTGACAAATGAGCAGTTCTTC. Amino acids: CASSLTGVLTNEQFF.

The chain links TRBV12-3 or TRBV12-4 to TRBJ1-1; D unclear. This CDR3 comprises 13 residues. V lost 6 bases and J 4 bases, leaving 12 bases between the germline ends. The CDR3 sequence is CASSGFGSTEAFF. CDR3 in DNA: TGTGCCAGCAGCGGGTTCGGTAGCACTGAAGCTTTCTTT.

The chain couples TRBV5-1 to TRBJ2-1, with 7 positions matching TRBD2. Trimming removed 5 bases from V and 8 bases from J; junction bases left unmatched: 4. CDR3 length: 12 residues. Germline CDR1 and CDR2: SGHRS and YFSETQ. DNA of the CDR3: TGCGCCAGCAGACTAGCGTTCGATGAGCAGTTCTTC. Translation gives CASRLAFDEQFF. The variable domain in full, completed from reference TRBV5-1 and TRBJ2-1, reads KAGVTQTPRYLIKTRGQQVTLSCSPISGHRSVSWYQQTPGQGLQFLFEYFSETQRNKGNFPGRFSGRQFSNSRSEMNVSTLELGDSALYLCASRLAFDEQFFGPGTRLTVL.

The genes are TRBV4-2 and TRBJ1-1, with 8 bases lining up with TRBD1. The CDR3 runs 14 residues. Germline V gives CDR1 LGHNA, CDR2 YNFKEQ. V shed 5 bases, J shed 4 bases, and the junction held 6 bases outside the gene matches. The DNA of the CDR3 is TGTGCCAGCAGCTTATCAGGGGGCTTCACTGAAGCTTTCTTT. Translation: CASSLSGGFTEAFF.

V and J are TRBV10-3 and TRBJ2-2; the match to TRBD2 covers 10 bases. The CDR3 has 16 residues. V dropped 7 bases and J dropped 2; count of bases not matched to a gene: 7. Germline CDR1 and CDR2: ENHRY and SYGVKD. In nucleotides, the CDR3 is TGTGCCATCAATCCTAGCGGGGGCCGAAACACCGGGGAGCTGTTTTTT. Residues: CAINPSGGRNTGELFF.

This CDR3 reads CASSSTTGGVEKLFF. In DNA form, the CDR3 reads TGTGCCAGTAGTAGCACCACAGGGGGAGTTGAAAAACTGTTTTTT. The gene calls are TRBV19 and TRBJ1-4; TRBD1 aligns across 8 bases. The J segment lost 7 bases and the V segment lost 4 bases, leaving 8 bases of the junction unmatched. This CDR3 is built from 15 residues. Germline values: CDR1 LNHDA, CDR2 SQIVND (reference sequence).

The table lists this clone with a count of one. The J gene is TRBJ1-2, the V gene TRBV14; 7 positions agree with TRBD1. This CDR3 contains 15 residues. Unmatched junction bases numbered 9, after V lost 0 bases and J lost 8 bases. The V gene's germline CDR1 is SGHDN and CDR2 FVKESK. CDR3 amino acids: CASSQERRQGGGYTF. In DNA, the CDR3 is TGTGCCAGCAGCCAAGAAAGACGGCAGGGGGGCGGCTACACCTTC. The whole variable domain, filled in from reference TRBV14 and TRBJ1-2, reads EAGVTQFPSHSVIEKGQTVTLRCDPISGHDNLYWYRRVMGKEIKFLLHFVKESKQDESGMPNNRFLAERTGGTYSTLKVQPAELEDSGVYFCASSQERRQGGGYTFGSGTRLTVV.

The chain combines TRBV2 with TRBJ2-7; 7 nucleotides agree with TRBD2. This CDR3 is 14 amino acids long. Germline V CDR1 and CDR2: SNHLY, FYNNEI. The V segment lost 0 bases and the J segment 7 bases; nucleotides outside the gene matches: 6. The DNA of the CDR3 is TGTGCCAGCAGTGAAGCGCTTCGGGGGGTGGAGCAGTACTTC. Translating gives CASSEALRGVEQYF.

The CDR3 DNA is TGTGCCAGCAACCCCGGCGGGGAGGACGGGAATGAAAAACTGTTTTTT. The encoded protein is CASNPGGEDGNEKLFF. The chain couples TRBV5-4 to TRBJ1-4; no clear D. This CDR3 spans 16 amino acids. Germline lookup yields CDR1 SGHNT and CDR2 YYREEE (reference sequence). V dropped 6 bases and J dropped 5 bases, with 20 bases sitting between them.

The CDR3 nucleotides read TGTGCCAGCAGCTTAGACATTCCGGGACAGAGGCATTCACCCCTCCACTTT. Translating gives CASSLDIPGQRHSPLHF. The chain combines TRBV7-2 with TRBJ1-6; 7 bases line up with TRBD1. From germline, CDR1 is SGHTA and CDR2 FQGNSA. The J segment lost 8 bases and the V segment lost 1 base, leaving 11 bases of the junction unmatched. This CDR3 spans 17 amino acids. Using reference TRBV7-2 and TRBJ1-6 for the parts outside the CDR3, the full variable domain is GAGVSQSPSNKVTEKGKDVELRCDPISGHTALYWYRQSLGQGLEFLIYFQGNSAPDKSGLPSDRFSAERTGGSVSTLTIQRTQQEDSAVYLCASSLDIPGQRHSPLHFGNGTRLTVT.

The rearrangement uses TRBV11-2 and TRBJ1-1; 7 bases agree with TRBD1. Trimming at V came to 4 bases and at J to 2 bases, leaving 7 bases not matched to a gene. CDR1 is SGHAT, CDR2 FQNNGV, per germline. This CDR3 comprises 15 residues. CDR3 DNA sequence: TGTGCCAGCAGCTACGGGGCAGGGGGAAACACTGAAGCTTTCTTT. The encoded protein is CASSYGAGGNTEAFF.

The gene calls are TRBV11-3 and TRBJ2-3; D is possibly TRBD2 (5 bases). The CDR3 loop spans 14 amino acids. V lost 0 bases and J 8 bases, leaving 12 bases between the germline ends. Germline assignment: CDR1 SGHNT and CDR2 YENEEA. The CDR3 DNA sequence: TGTGCCAGCAGCTTAGATGTGACCCGGGGTACGCAGTATTTT. Translation: CASSLDVTRGTQYF.

The chain links TRBV5-1 to TRBJ2-3; 9 bases map to TRBD2. Per germline, CDR1 SGHRS and CDR2 YFSETQ. The CDR3 length is 14 residues. The ends lost 6 bases at V and 4 bases at J; junction bases unmatched: 6. CDR3 sequence: CASIPTSGSDTQYF. The CDR3 bases are TGCGCCAGCATACCGACTAGCGGATCAGATACGCAGTATTTT.

The chain is built from TRBV2 and TRBJ1-4; D is unresolved. Trimming stripped 5 bases from V and 8 bases from J, with 9 bases between. There are 12 residues in the CDR3. Germline V CDR1 and CDR2: SNHLY, FYNNEI. CDR3 coding DNA: TGTGCCAGCAGTTTCTCGGGGGAAAAACTGTTTTTT. Protein product: CASSFSGEKLFF.

Only one count was recorded for this clone. V gene TRBV5-1 combines with J gene TRBJ2-5, with no clear D. Germline-derived CDR1 and CDR2 are SGHRS and YFSETQ. There are 14 residues in the CDR3. With 4 bases removed from V and 1 base from J, the gap between germline ends came to 11 bases. CDR3 protein: CASSLGDAQETQYF. The DNA for the CDR3 is TGCGCCAGCAGCCTTGGAGACGCCCAAGAGACCCAGTACTTC.

Turning to this clone: The junction differs from germline at one of its ends, possibly a read error. V usage is TRBV7-2 and J usage is TRBJ2-7; 11 nucleotides agree with TRBD1. CDR1 is SGHTA, CDR2 FQGNSA, per germline. The CDR3 has 14 amino acids. The CDR3 spells CASSLEAGPGQGDF. Written as DNA, the CDR3 is TGTGCCAGCAGCTTAGAAGCCGGACCGGGACAGGGGGACTTC.

This clone appeared once. The chain employs TRBV28 and TRBJ2-1; TRBD2 aligns across 9 bases. After removal of 0 bases from V and 5 bases from J, the junction contained 5 bases not matched to a gene. Per the germline V gene, CDR1 is MDHEN and CDR2 is SYDVKM. CDR3 length equals 16 residues. CDR3 sequence: CASSLWVSGSHNEQFF. CDR3 nucleotides: TGTGCCAGCAGTTTATGGGTTAGCGGGAGCCACAATGAGCAGTTCTTC. The entire variable domain, with the rest obtained from reference TRBV28 and TRBJ2-1, is as follows: DVKVTQSSRYLVKRTGEKVFLECVQDMDHENMFWYRQDPGLGLRLIYFSYDVKMKEKGDIPEGYSVSREKKERFSLILESASTNQTSMYLCASSLWVSGSHNEQFFGPGTRLTVL.

The V call is TRBV5-1, the J call TRBJ1-4, with D tentatively TRBD1 (5 bases). The germline CDR1 and CDR2 sequences are SGHRS and YFSETQ. This CDR3 has 15 amino acids. Trimming pared 1 base from V and 6 bases from J, leaving 13 bases between. The CDR3 loop reads CASSLLARVDEKLFF. CDR3 bases: TGCGCCAGCAGCTTGCTGGCCAGGGTGGATGAAAAACTGTTTTTT.

The J gene is TRBJ2-3, the V gene TRBV27, with 7 bases matching TRBD2. V trimming: 5 bases; J trimming: 3 bases; junction bases outside the gene matches: 5. The CDR3 spans 14 residues. The germline gives CDR1 MNHEY, CDR2 SMNVEV (reference sequence). CDR3 protein: CASSLGGRTDTQYF. CDR3 nucleotides: TGTGCCAGCAGTCTCGGGGGGAGGACAGATACGCAGTATTTT.

The J gene is TRBJ1-4, the V gene TRBV28, with a tentative D call TRBD1 (6 bases). Germline values: CDR1 MDHEN, CDR2 SYDVKM. Between the trimmed V and J ends, which lost 5 bases and 0 bases, there was a span of 10 bases. The CDR3 loop spans 15 amino acids. This CDR3 is CASSNTGTTNEKLFF. For the CDR3, the DNA is TGTGCCAGCAGTAACACAGGGACAACTAATGAAAAACTGTTTTTT. The variable domain in full, with the rest retrieved from reference TRBV28 and TRBJ1-4, is DVKVTQSSRYLVKRTGEKVFLECVQDMDHENMFWYRQDPGLGLRLIYFSYDVKMKEKGDIPEGYSVSREKKERFSLILESASTNQTSMYLCASSNTGTTNEKLFFGSGTQLSVL.